This T cell receptor beta chain was captured in a study of Ad26.COV2.S vaccination and SARS-CoV-2 variants. Study in general: The study gave Ad26.COV2.S intramuscularly, once or twice 56 days apart.

Points from the study as a whole: Marked by substantial breadth, spike-specific CD8+ and CD4+ T cell responses were reportedly seen after vaccination. Placebo recipients and vaccine recipients were similar in non-spike TCR breadth.

Method: immunoSEQ multiplex PCR; TCRdb's copy keeps in-frame clones and lacks some. This repertoire shows 350,000 to 550,000 clones, roughly 87% found once; its top ten account for approximately 2.5%. Treatment: about 20 received Ad26.COV2.S at low or high dose, single or two shots; about 5 received placebo; per-sample allocation not given. The samples date from day 63 after the first vaccine or placebo injection. Boston hosted the donor, who was an adult aged 18-55 years. The ends lost 1 base at V and 9 bases at J; junction bases unmatched: 5. Germline CDR1 reads LGHDT; CDR2 reads YNNKEL (reference sequence). This CDR3 contains 15 residues. This clone was counted a single time. The antigen is not known.

Specimen: peripheral blood, collected in a trial of Ad26.COV2.S vaccine versus placebo. The sequence derives from a person between 18 and 59 years old who received the Ad26.COV2.S COVID-19 vaccine or a placebo. The gene calls are TRBV3-1 (or the pseudogene TRBV3-2) and TRBJ1-6; 8 bases map to TRBD1. Here the CDR3 reads CASSQVRGPGSPLHF. Here the CDR3 DNA reads TGTGCCAGCAGCCAAGTCAGGGGGCCTGGTTCACCCCTCCACTTT.